The rows below give T cell receptor beta chains drawn from one sample of a study of shared clonotypes between healthy human individuals. Assay used: immunoSEQ multiplex PCR; TCRdb lists only in-frame clones, some missing. The repertoire includes 190,000 or so clones, 65% to 80% of them detected once, and about 10% sits in the top ten. Sequenced sample: memory CD4+ T cells sorted from blood. Receptors originate from a young man in good health. Each CDR3 is given with its conserved first and last residue. D genes are given only for firm matches. Part of the rows lack a size; the others show once, few, many or a class for expanded clones.

TRBJ2-7,NA,NA,TRBV19,CASSILGGQGTGEQYF,TGTGCCAGTAGTATCCTGGGTGGGCAGGGGACGGGCGAGCAGTACTTC
TRBJ2-7,NA,NA,TRBV9,CASSVGDTTSYEQYF,TGTGCCAGCAGCGTAGGGGACACAACGTCTTATGAGCAGTACTTC
TRBJ1-1,TRBD1,NA,TRBV14,CASSPIDRGWNTEAFF,TGTGCCAGCAGCCCCATTGACAGGGGCTGGAACACTGAAGCTTTCTTT
TRBJ1-1,NA,few,TRBV11-3,CASSRGRANTEAFF,TGTGCCAGCAGCCGAGGACGGGCGAACACTGAAGCTTTCTTT
TRBJ1-2,NA,NA,TRBV5-1,CASSLNPPGSGNYGYTF,TGCGCCAGCAGCTTGAACCCCCCAGGCTCGGGTAACTATGGCTACACCTTC
TRBJ1-4,NA,many,TRBV2,CASSESRMEKLFF,TGTGCCAGCAGTGAATCCAGGATGGAAAAACTGTTTTTT
TRBJ1-2,NA,NA,TRBV11-2,CASSPDSPNYGYTF,TGTGCCAGCAGTCCCGACAGTCCCAACTATGGCTACACCTTC
TRBJ1-2,NA,NA,TRBV7-9,CASSFTAGGYTF,TGTGCCAGCAGCTTTACAGCCGGTGGCTACACCTTC
TRBJ2-2,TRBD1,NA,TRBV7-9,CASSLTGQDTGELFF,TGTGCCAGCAGCTTAACGGGACAGGACACCGGGGAGCTGTTTTTT
TRBJ2-2,NA,NA,TRBV18,CASSLQGGGELFF,TGTGCCAGCTCACTACAGGGCGGCGGGGAGCTGTTTTTT
TRBJ2-1,TRBD2,NA,TRBV15,CATSRDRSSSGMYNEQFF,TGTGCCACCAGCAGAGATAGGTCCTCTAGCGGGATGTACAATGAGCAGTTCTTC